The sequence of this T cell receptor (beta chain) was determined in a study of blood T cell repertoires in COVID-19. Study at large: Collection of acute and convalescent COVID-19 samples took place in the United States, Italy and Spain. T cells, B-cell-depleted T cells, or PBMCs provided the cDNA or gDNA that served as material.

Trimming took off 4 bases at V and 9 bases at J, with 18 bases between the two ends. From germline, CDR1 is LGHDT and CDR2 YNNKEL (reference sequence). This CDR3 is 15 amino acids long. In the authors' methods: Using reference gene primer amplification, nucleated cell counts were estimated. Produced via immunoSEQ multiplex PCR; TCRdb's table is partial and in-frame only. V, J and clone size are those of that table, while D and trimming were read from the DNA. In the table there are 300,000 to 350,000 clones, about 93% of which are singletons. This sequence originates from a woman in her late teens or twenties who had recovered from COVID-19. The V call is TRBV3-1 (or the pseudogene TRBV3-2), the J call TRBJ1-4; tentatively, D is TRBD1 (5 bases). The sequenced material came from peripheral blood. CDR3 amino acids: CASSPSRDSHQKLFF. DNA of the CDR3: TGTGCCAGCAGCCCATCGCGGGACTCCCATCAAAAACTGTTTTTT.